This TCR beta chain derives from a study of cytomegalovirus exposure and HLA in healthy donors. Study as a whole: Genotyping of more than 300 donors showed that 70% to 90% belonged to the Caucasian-associated ancestry cluster.

This PCR relied on a set of 60 Vbeta primers and 13 Jbeta primers. The data were produced by immunoSEQ multiplex PCR, yet TCRdb's version contains in-frame clones alone and is incomplete. The table has fewer than 200,000 clones, approximately 80% seen once. This CDR3 is 15 amino acids long. From germline, CDR1 is SGHVS and CDR2 FNYEAQ. The germline V and J ends were trimmed by 5 bases and 3 bases, with 17 bases remaining between them. The rearrangement links TRBV7-6 to TRBJ2-7, with a tentative D call TRBD2 (6 bases). The TCR comes from a woman in her forties or fifties in good health and CMV-seropositive. The source material was PBMCs. CDR3 DNA: TGTGCCAGCAGCGTCACTAGCACCATCCTCTACGAGCAGTACTTC. It is translated as CASSVTSTILYEQYF.